The clone carrying this T cell receptor beta chain was recorded a few times. What it recognizes is unknown. The sample belongs to a study of response to subunit inactivated influenza vaccine. Whole-study results and caveats: Authors suggested that a seasonal influenza vaccination recruits few new T cells each time.

Trimming stripped 6 bases from V and 7 bases from J, with 19 bases between. CDR1 DFQATT and CDR2 SNEGSKA come from the germline V gene (reference sequence). The CDR3 has 15 amino acids. One entry per CDR3 protein, called by TCRdb with MiXCR from the RT-PCR reads. The repertoire holds roughly 670,000 distinct CDR3 sequences, less than 15% seen once, with roughly 7.6% in the top ten. This receptor was taken from a man between 45 and 60 years old who received an inactivated influenza vaccine. The chain combines TRBV20-1 with TRBJ1-6; the D gene is possibly TRBD1 (6 bases). The sample in question was PBMCs from blood, obtained 14 to 15 days before vaccination. CDR3 residues: CSAPSLGAENSPLHF. The CDR3 nucleotides are TGCAGTGCCCCCTCTCTGGGGGCGGAAAATTCACCCCTCCACTTT.